Following are 2 T cell receptor beta chains from one sample sequenced in a study of shared clonotypes between healthy human individuals. Method: immunoSEQ multiplex PCR; TCRdb's copy keeps in-frame clones and lacks some. The table shows fewer than 650,000 clones, with 76% occurring only once. What was sequenced was PBMCs. These receptors were collected from a woman aged 40-49 years in good health. Some clones in this sample may be carry-over from other donors' samples.

The chain couples TRBV5-5 to TRBJ2-7; D may be TRBD1 (5 bases). The CDR3 covers 14 residues. Germline V lookup: CDR1 SGHKS, CDR2 YYEKEE (reference sequence). V gave up 0 bases and J gave up 6 bases, with 13 bases separating them. The CDR3 is CASSLGAGLGEQYF. The CDR3 DNA sequence: TGTGCCAGCAGCTTGGGGGCAGGGTTGGGCGAGCAGTACTTC.

The genes are TRBV18 and TRBJ1-1, with 7 bases fitting TRBD1. CDR1 is KGHSH and CDR2 is LQKENI in the germline V gene. CDR3 size: 16 residues. The ends lost 5 bases at V and 4 bases at J; junction bases unmatched: 13. This CDR3 is CASSLQGKGLSTEAFF. The CDR3 DNA follows: TGTGCCAGCTCATTACAGGGGAAGGGCCTCAGCACTGAAGCTTTCTTT.